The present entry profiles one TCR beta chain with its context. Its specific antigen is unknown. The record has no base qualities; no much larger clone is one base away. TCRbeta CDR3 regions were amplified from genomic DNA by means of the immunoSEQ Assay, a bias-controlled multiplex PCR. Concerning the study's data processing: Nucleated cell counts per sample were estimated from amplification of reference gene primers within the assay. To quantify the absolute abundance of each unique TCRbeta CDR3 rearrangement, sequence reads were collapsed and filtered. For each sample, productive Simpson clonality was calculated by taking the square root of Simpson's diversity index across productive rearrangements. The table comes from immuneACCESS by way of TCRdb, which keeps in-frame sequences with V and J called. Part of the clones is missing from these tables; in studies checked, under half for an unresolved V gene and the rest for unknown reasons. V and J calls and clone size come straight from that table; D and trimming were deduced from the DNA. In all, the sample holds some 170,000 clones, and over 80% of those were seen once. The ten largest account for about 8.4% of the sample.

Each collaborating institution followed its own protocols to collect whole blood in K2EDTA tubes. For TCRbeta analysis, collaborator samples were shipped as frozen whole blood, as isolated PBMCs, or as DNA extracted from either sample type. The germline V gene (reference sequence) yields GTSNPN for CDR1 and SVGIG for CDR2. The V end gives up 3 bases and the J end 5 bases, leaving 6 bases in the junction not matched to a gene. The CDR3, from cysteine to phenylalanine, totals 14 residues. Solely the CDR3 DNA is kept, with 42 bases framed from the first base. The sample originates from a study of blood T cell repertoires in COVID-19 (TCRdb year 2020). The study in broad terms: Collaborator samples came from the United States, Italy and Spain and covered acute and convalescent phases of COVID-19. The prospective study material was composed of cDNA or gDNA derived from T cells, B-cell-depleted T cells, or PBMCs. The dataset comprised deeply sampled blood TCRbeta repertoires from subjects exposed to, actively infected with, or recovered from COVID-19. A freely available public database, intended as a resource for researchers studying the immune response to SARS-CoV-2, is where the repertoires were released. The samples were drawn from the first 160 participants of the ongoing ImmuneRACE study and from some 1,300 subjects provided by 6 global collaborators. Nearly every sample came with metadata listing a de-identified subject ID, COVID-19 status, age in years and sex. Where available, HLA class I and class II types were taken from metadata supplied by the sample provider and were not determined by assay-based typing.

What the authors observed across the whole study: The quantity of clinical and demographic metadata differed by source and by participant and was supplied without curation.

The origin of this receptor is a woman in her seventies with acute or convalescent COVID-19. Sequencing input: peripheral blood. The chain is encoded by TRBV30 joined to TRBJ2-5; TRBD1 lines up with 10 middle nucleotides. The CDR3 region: CAWRPTGGGETQYF. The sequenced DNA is TGTGCCTGGAGACCGACAGGGGGCGGGGAGACCCAGTACTTC. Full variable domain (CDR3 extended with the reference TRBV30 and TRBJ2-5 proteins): SQTIHQWPATLVQPVGSPLSLECTVEGTSNPNLYWYRQAAGRGLQLLFYSVGIGQISSEVPQNLSASRPQDRQFILSSKKLLLSDSGFYLCAWRPTGGGETQYFGPGTRLLVL.